Below, 22 T cell receptor beta chains from the same sample are listed, as sequenced in a study of graft-versus-host responses after intestinal transplantation. Produced via immunoSEQ multiplex PCR; TCRdb's table is partial and in-frame only. The sample contains 77,000 or so clones, around 95% of which appear only once. These receptors have no known antigen. This material consisted of unstimulated CD8+ T cells sorted from spleen or lymph node cells, taken before intestinal transplant. The receptors were gathered from a human donor who received an intestinal transplant.

V and J are TRBV6-1 and TRBJ1-3; no firm D call. The CDR3 spans 15 residues. The germline CDR1 and CDR2 sequences are MNHNS and SASEGT. V lost 5 bases to trimming and J lost 5 bases, with 16 bases between them. The CDR3 sequence is CASSPFPAGRNTIYF. CDR3 nucleotides: TGTGCCAGCAGTCCCTTCCCGGCGGGTAGAAACACCATATATTTT.

The J gene is TRBJ1-1, the V gene TRBV28, with 7 nucleotides matching TRBD1. V shed 1 base and J 0 bases; nucleotides not matched to a gene: 11. This CDR3 is built from 18 residues. Germline-derived CDR1 and CDR2 are MDHEN and SYDVKM. CDR3 protein: CASSLYTGAVGLNTEAFF. CDR3 sequence (DNA): TGTGCCAGCAGTTTATACACAGGGGCCGTAGGCCTGAACACTGAAGCTTTCTTT.

This chain links TRBV5-1 with TRBJ2-3; 8 bases agree with TRBD1. After removal of 3 bases from V and 5 bases from J, the junction contained 11 bases not matched to a gene. The CDR3 covers 16 residues. Germline lookup yields CDR1 SGHRS and CDR2 YFSETQ. CDR3 nucleotide sequence: TGCGCCAGCAGCTCACCACTCGAGACAGGGGTAGATACGCAGTATTTT. Translating it yields CASSSPLETGVDTQYF.

This chain connects TRBV4-1 to TRBJ2-1; 9 bases line up with TRBD1. Germline trimming cut 3 bases from V and 4 bases from J; bases unmatched to any gene: 19. Germline lookup yields CDR1 MGHRA and CDR2 YSYEKL. CDR3 length equals 20 residues. In DNA form, the CDR3 reads TGCGCCAGCAGCCAGGAGGGACAGGGAACTTCGGCCCGCATGTACAATGAGCAGTTCTTC. Translation gives CASSQEGQGTSARMYNEQFF.

This chain connects TRBV5-1 to TRBJ1-3; no firm D call. The CDR3 runs 16 residues. CDR1 is SGHRS and CDR2 is YFSETQ in the germline V gene. The V end was cut by 0 bases, the J end by 2 bases, with 12 bases between. CDR3 protein: CASSLAFWQAGNTIYF. CDR3 sequence (DNA): TGCGCCAGCAGCTTGGCCTTCTGGCAAGCTGGAAACACCATATATTTT.

This CDR3 is CASCSGRKTGELFF. The CDR3 bases are TGTGCCAGCTGTAGCGGGAGAAAAACCGGGGAGCTGTTTTTT. The chain couples TRBV28 to TRBJ2-2, with 9 nucleotides matching TRBD2. The CDR3 has 14 amino acids. The V gene end was trimmed by 8 bases and the J gene end by 5 bases; junction bases not matched to a gene: 6. Germline CDR1 and CDR2: MDHEN and SYDVKM.

This clone was observed a single time. The CDR3 region has the DNA TGTGCCAGCAGTGATGGTAGCGGGAACTACGAGCAGTACTTC. As protein: CASSDGSGNYEQYF. This chain connects TRBV2 to TRBJ2-7, with TRBD2 identical over 8 bases. J lost 3 bases, V lost 3 bases, and 4 bases had no gene match. Germline-derived CDR1 and CDR2 are SNHLY and FYNNEI. The length of the CDR3 is 14 residues.

The sample holds a few counts of this clone. This chain links TRBV9 with TRBJ2-2, with D perhaps given as TRBD1 or TRBD2 (6 bases each). V lost 5 bases, J lost 4 bases, and 18 bases lay in between. The CDR3 consists of 16 residues. Germline values: CDR1 SGDLS, CDR2 YYNGEE. The CDR3 bases are TGTGCCAGCAGTGCAAAAGGGGGGACTTTCACCGGGGAGCTGTTTTTT. It yields the protein CASSAKGGTFTGELFF.

This sequence joins TRBV6-5 and TRBJ1-1, with unresolved D. V was pared by 4 bases and J by 5 bases, with 17 bases between. Looked up from germline, CDR1 is MNHEY and CDR2 is SVGAGI. The CDR3 extends over 15 amino acids. Here the CDR3 reads CASSSPHWVSTEAFF. The CDR3 DNA is TGTGCCAGCAGTTCCCCCCATTGGGTAAGTACTGAAGCTTTCTTT.

V usage is TRBV27 and J usage is TRBJ1-5, with 9 bases that match TRBD1. CDR1 is MNHEY and CDR2 is SMNVEV in the germline V gene (reference sequence). The V and J ends lost 6 bases and 5 bases, in that order; junction bases with no gene match: 8. The CDR3 runs to 15 residues. The CDR3 nucleotides read TGTGCCAGCAGCCTGGGACAGGGTCCCTATCAGCCCCAGCATTTT. Protein: CASSLGQGPYQPQHF.

The V gene is TRBV7-9, the J gene TRBJ2-1; 7 bases line up with TRBD2. CDR1 is SEHNR, CDR2 FQNEAQ, per germline (reference sequence). CDR3 length: 18 amino acids. V was pared by 3 bases and J by 4 bases, with 15 bases of the junction left unmatched. This CDR3 is CASSLEWAGAGVYNEQFF. CDR3 DNA sequence: TGTGCCAGCAGCTTGGAGTGGGCAGGTGCGGGAGTATACAATGAGCAGTTCTTC.

The gene calls are TRBV4-2 and TRBJ2-7, with D unresolved. The CDR3 extends over 13 amino acids. Looked up from germline, CDR1 is LGHNA and CDR2 is YNFKEQ. V dropped 4 bases and J dropped 2 bases, with 9 bases sitting between them. CDR3: CASSPMAPYEQYF. The CDR3 DNA reads TGTGCCAGCAGCCCCATGGCCCCCTACGAGCAGTACTTC.

This clone turned up a few times. The rearrangement uses TRBV6-6 and TRBJ2-7; D is undetermined. This CDR3 spans 11 amino acids. Germline V gene data show CDR1 as MNHNY and CDR2 as SVGAGI (reference sequence). Between the trimmed V and J ends, which lost 2 bases and 9 bases, there was a span of 8 bases. As DNA, the CDR3 is TGTGCCAGCAGTTACGAGGCCTGGCAGTACTTC. Residues: CASSYEAWQYF.

This chain links TRBV4-1 with TRBJ2-5, with 12 bases matching TRBD2. Germline V gene data show CDR1 as MGHRA and CDR2 as YSYEKL. The CDR3 consists of 15 residues. V was pared by 2 bases and J by 4 bases, with 2 bases of the junction left unmatched. In nucleotides, the CDR3 is TGCGCCAGCAGCCAACTAGCGGGAGGGTCAGAGACCCAGTACTTC. This encodes CASSQLAGGSETQYF.

This clone appeared a single time. V usage is TRBV4-2 and J usage is TRBJ2-2; D not resolved. This CDR3 has 15 residues. CDR1 is LGHNA, CDR2 YNFKEQ, per germline. V was clipped by 0 bases and J by 5 bases, with 10 bases between them. The chain's CDR3 is CASSQDSVGTGELFF. CDR3 in DNA: TGTGCCAGCAGCCAAGACTCGGTTGGGACCGGGGAGCTGTTTTTT.

The V and J genes are TRBV10-3 and TRBJ2-1; D is possibly TRBD2 (7 bases). The germline V and J ends were trimmed by 0 bases and 2 bases, with 20 bases remaining between them. Germline V gene data show CDR1 as ENHRY and CDR2 as SYGVKD. This CDR3 spans 19 amino acids. CDR3 in amino acids: CAISESESGGGRAYNEQFF. The CDR3 nucleotides are TGTGCCATCAGTGAGTCTGAATCGGGGGGCGGGAGAGCCTACAATGAGCAGTTCTTC.

This chain connects TRBV7-9 to TRBJ2-3; a weak D match, TRBD2 (6 bases). CDR3 length: 13 residues. V lost 0 bases and J lost 6, with 7 bases in between. Germline CDR1 and CDR2: SEHNR and FQNEAQ (reference sequence). CDR3 region: CASSLAGSDTQYF. CDR3 bases: TGTGCCAGCAGCTTAGCCGGGAGTGATACGCAGTATTTT.

The genes are TRBV19 and TRBJ1-5, with D possibly TRBD1 on 6 matching bases. Trimming shortened V by 6 bases and J by 0 bases, and 27 bases separated the two germline ends. Germline CDR1 LNHDA, CDR2 SQIVND (reference sequence). The CDR3 is 20 residues long. The CDR3, as DNA: TGTGCCAGTAGCGAATTGGGGGGGCGTTACTTGATCGGTAGCAATCAGCCCCAGCATTTT. Its translation: CASSELGGRYLIGSNQPQHF.

The chain combines TRBV27 with TRBJ2-7; 7 bases are a match to TRBD1. Germline V CDR1 and CDR2: MNHEY, SMNVEV (reference sequence). The ends lost 7 bases at V and 4 bases at J; junction bases unmatched: 13. The CDR3 runs 15 residues. The CDR3 sequence: CASTQSRDSLYEQYF. CDR3 DNA: TGTGCCAGCACCCAATCCAGGGACAGCCTTTACGAGCAGTACTTC.

The chain uses TRBV9 and TRBJ1-2; D is perhaps TRBD1 (5 bases). The germline gives CDR1 SGDLS, CDR2 YYNGEE. Between the trimmed V and J ends, which lost 0 bases and 2 bases, there was a span of 8 bases. The CDR3 loop spans 14 amino acids. The CDR3, as DNA: TGTGCCAGCAGCGTAGATGGGGGGAACTATGGCTACACCTTC. Residues: CASSVDGGNYGYTF.

This clone was observed a few times. V and J are TRBV5-1 and TRBJ1-2; D perhaps matches TRBD1 (5 bases). The CDR3 loop spans 15 amino acids. Germline CDR1 reads SGHRS; CDR2 reads YFSETQ. V gave up 1 base and J gave up 4 bases, with 14 bases separating them. This CDR3 reads CASSLYRGSGYGYTF. In nucleotides, the CDR3 is TGCGCCAGCAGCTTGTATCGGGGGTCGGGCTATGGCTACACCTTC.

The chain carries TRBV30 and TRBJ1-1, with a weak D call TRBD1 (6 bases). Germline V gene data show CDR1 as GTSNPN and CDR2 as SVGIG (reference sequence). V dropped 5 bases and J dropped 3 bases, with 16 bases sitting between them. The CDR3 loop spans 14 amino acids. CDR3 nucleotides: TGTGCCTGGGATCCCGGGACAAGGGACACTGAAGCTTTCTTT. This gives the protein CAWDPGTRDTEAFF.